The 16 T cell receptor beta chains in this list originate from one sample, sequenced in a study of control samples from healthy donors and cancer patients. TCRdb's copy holds only in-frame clones and misses some; the assay was immunoSEQ multiplex PCR. The sample lists 120,000 to 150,000 clones, roughly 93% occurring once. Sequencing was carried out using blood. The origin of the receptors is a man younger than 30 in good health.

V usage is TRBV24-1 and J usage is TRBJ1-5; no clear D. The CDR3 extends over 13 amino acids. Trimming took 4 bases from V and 2 from J, leaving 5 bases between them. Looked up from germline, CDR1 is KGHDR and CDR2 is SFDVKD. CDR3 sequence (DNA): TGTGCCACCAGTGAACAGCGCAATCAGCCCCAGCATTTT. It codes for CATSEQRNQPQHF.

The sample holds one count of this clone. V and J are TRBV10-3 and TRBJ1-2; D is undetermined. Trimming pared 3 bases from V and 2 bases from J, leaving 10 bases between. From germline, CDR1 is ENHRY and CDR2 SYGVKD. The CDR3 spans 14 residues. This chain's CDR3 is CAISERTVNYGYTF. The DNA of the CDR3 is TGTGCCATCAGTGAAAGGACGGTAAACTATGGCTACACCTTC.

This rearrangement joins TRBV5-1 to TRBJ1-6; D unresolved. This CDR3 region has 14 residues. The V end was cut by 2 bases, the J end by 6 bases, with 9 bases between. CDR1 and CDR2 (germline): SGHRS, YFSETQ. The chain's CDR3 is CASSFGTGNSPLHF. For the CDR3, the DNA is TGCGCCAGCAGCTTCGGCACCGGTAATTCACCCCTCCACTTT.

This clone is termed medium-sized. V is TRBV2 and J is TRBJ2-1, with 10 bases lining up with TRBD2. The CDR3 is 14 residues long. V lost 6 bases, J lost 5 bases, and 4 bases stayed unmatched. Germline values: CDR1 SNHLY, CDR2 FYNNEI. The CDR3 reads CASRLAGTHNEQFF. CDR3 nucleotide sequence: TGTGCCAGCAGACTAGCGGGAACCCACAATGAGCAGTTCTTC.

The chain couples TRBV7-2 to TRBJ2-3, with TRBD2 matching 14 bases. CDR1 is SGHTA and CDR2 is FQGNSA in the germline V gene. Trimming cost V 5 bases and J 3 bases; bases outside gene matches: 4. The CDR3 runs to 16 residues. CDR3 nucleotide sequence: TGTGCCAGCAGCCTGGGGACTAGCGGGAGAACAGATACGCAGTATTTT. This gives the protein CASSLGTSGRTDTQYF.

This chain joins TRBV29-1 and TRBJ2-5; D uncertain. The CDR3 has 12 amino acids. Germline CDR1 reads SQVTM; CDR2 reads ANQGSEA. Between the trimmed V and J ends, which lost 4 bases and 4 bases, there was a span of 10 bases. CDR3 sequence: CSVVSSGETQYF. CDR3 DNA: TGCAGCGTTGTCTCTTCGGGAGAGACCCAGTACTTC.

The chain joins TRBV19 to TRBJ2-7; maybe TRBD1 (5 bases). CDR3 size: 13 residues. V lost 3 bases to trimming and J lost 6 bases, with 12 bases between them. Germline-derived CDR1 and CDR2 are LNHDA and SQIVND (reference sequence). Here the CDR3 reads CASSIDRAGEQYF. CDR3 DNA: TGTGCCAGTAGTATTGACAGAGCCGGCGAGCAGTACTTC.

The rearrangement links TRBV29-1 to TRBJ1-1, with D perhaps matching TRBD1 (5 bases). CDR1 and CDR2 from the germline V gene are SQVTM and ANQGSEA. This CDR3 comprises 14 residues. V lost 3 bases and J lost 5, with 16 bases in between. This chain's CDR3 is CSVEGGIIGTEAFF. CDR3 DNA sequence: TGCAGCGTTGAGGGGGGGATCATTGGGACTGAAGCTTTCTTT. Filled out from reference TRBV29-1 and TRBJ1-1, the complete variable domain reads SAVISQKPSRDICQRGTSLTIQCQVDSQVTMMFWYRQQPGQSLTLIATANQGSEATYESGFVIDKFPISRPNLTFSTLTVSNMSPEDSSIYLCSVEGGIIGTEAFFGQGTRLTVV.

The V gene is TRBV19, the J gene TRBJ1-2; D ambiguous. The CDR3 runs to 13 residues. The V gene lost 1 base and the J gene lost 6 bases, with 9 bases spanning the gap. Germline V gene sequence: CDR1 LNHDA, CDR2 SQIVND (reference sequence). The CDR3 loop is CASSIGQADGYTF. CDR3 in DNA: TGTGCCAGTAGTATAGGGCAGGCCGATGGCTACACCTTC.

This chain links TRBV6-6 with TRBJ2-5; a possible D gene is TRBD2 (5 bases). Trimming took off 4 bases at V and 4 bases at J, with 16 bases between the two ends. The germline V gene has CDR1 MNHNY and CDR2 SVGAGI (reference sequence). The CDR3 is made up of 15 amino acids. In nucleotides, the CDR3 is TGTGCCAGCAGTTCCCAAAGGCTAGCCCTAGAGACCCAGTACTTC. This encodes CASSSQRLALETQYF.

The V and J genes are TRBV29-1 and TRBJ2-2; 11 nucleotides agree with TRBD1. Looked up from germline, CDR1 is SQVTM and CDR2 is ANQGSEA. This CDR3 is 14 amino acids long. V trimming: 1 base; J trimming: 6 bases; junction bases outside the gene matches: 1. The CDR3 spells CSVEVGQGAGELFF. The CDR3 DNA reads as TGCAGCGTTGAAGTGGGACAGGGGGCCGGGGAGCTGTTTTTT.

The chain recombines TRBV25-1 with TRBJ2-2; D is perhaps TRBD1 or TRBD2 (5 bases each). Trimming left V 1 base short and J 6 bases short, with 18 bases between. Germline-derived CDR1 and CDR2 are MGHDK and SYGVNS. This CDR3 comprises 17 residues. The CDR3 reads CASSEWRRQSLSGELFF. CDR3 in DNA: TGTGCCAGCAGTGAATGGAGGAGACAGTCGTTATCCGGGGAGCTGTTTTTT.

This rearrangement joins TRBV7-3 to TRBJ1-6; D is unresolved. Germline CDR1 SGHTA, CDR2 FQGTGA. The germline V and J ends were trimmed by 0 bases and 7 bases, with 4 bases remaining between them. The CDR3 contains 13 residues. The CDR3 DNA sequence: TGTGCCAGCAGCTTAACATCCAATTCACCCCTCCACTTT. This codes for CASSLTSNSPLHF.

J is TRBJ1-6 and V is TRBV30; possibly TRBD1 for D (5 bases). V lost 2 bases, J lost 9 bases, and 8 bases lay in between. The CDR3 is 12 amino acids. Germline assignment: CDR1 GTSNPN and CDR2 SVGIG (reference sequence). CDR3 loop: CAWSSGSSPLHF. Written as DNA, the CDR3 is TGTGCCTGGAGTTCAGGGAGTTCACCCCTCCACTTT.

V is TRBV13 and J is TRBJ1-1, with 9 bases identical to TRBD1. In germline, CDR1 is PRHDT, CDR2 FYEKMQ (reference sequence). With 4 bases clipped from V and 6 bases from J, the junction kept 6 bases outside the gene matches. The CDR3 has 14 residues. The CDR3 nucleotides read TGTGCCAGCAGCTGGGACAGGGCGGTGGCTGAAGCTTTCTTT. This codes for CASSWDRAVAEAFF.

This clone has a single count. V gene TRBV3-1 (or the pseudogene TRBV3-2) combines with J gene TRBJ2-1; weak D call: TRBD2 (7 bases). Trimming shortened V by 3 bases and J by 10 bases, and 19 bases separated the two germline ends. CDR3 length: 15 residues. CDR1 is LGHDT, CDR2 YNNKEL, per germline (reference sequence). In DNA, the CDR3 is TGTGCCAGCAGCCACCTAACTAGGGGGGAGGGCGAGCAGTTCTTC. It specifies CASSHLTRGEGEQFF.